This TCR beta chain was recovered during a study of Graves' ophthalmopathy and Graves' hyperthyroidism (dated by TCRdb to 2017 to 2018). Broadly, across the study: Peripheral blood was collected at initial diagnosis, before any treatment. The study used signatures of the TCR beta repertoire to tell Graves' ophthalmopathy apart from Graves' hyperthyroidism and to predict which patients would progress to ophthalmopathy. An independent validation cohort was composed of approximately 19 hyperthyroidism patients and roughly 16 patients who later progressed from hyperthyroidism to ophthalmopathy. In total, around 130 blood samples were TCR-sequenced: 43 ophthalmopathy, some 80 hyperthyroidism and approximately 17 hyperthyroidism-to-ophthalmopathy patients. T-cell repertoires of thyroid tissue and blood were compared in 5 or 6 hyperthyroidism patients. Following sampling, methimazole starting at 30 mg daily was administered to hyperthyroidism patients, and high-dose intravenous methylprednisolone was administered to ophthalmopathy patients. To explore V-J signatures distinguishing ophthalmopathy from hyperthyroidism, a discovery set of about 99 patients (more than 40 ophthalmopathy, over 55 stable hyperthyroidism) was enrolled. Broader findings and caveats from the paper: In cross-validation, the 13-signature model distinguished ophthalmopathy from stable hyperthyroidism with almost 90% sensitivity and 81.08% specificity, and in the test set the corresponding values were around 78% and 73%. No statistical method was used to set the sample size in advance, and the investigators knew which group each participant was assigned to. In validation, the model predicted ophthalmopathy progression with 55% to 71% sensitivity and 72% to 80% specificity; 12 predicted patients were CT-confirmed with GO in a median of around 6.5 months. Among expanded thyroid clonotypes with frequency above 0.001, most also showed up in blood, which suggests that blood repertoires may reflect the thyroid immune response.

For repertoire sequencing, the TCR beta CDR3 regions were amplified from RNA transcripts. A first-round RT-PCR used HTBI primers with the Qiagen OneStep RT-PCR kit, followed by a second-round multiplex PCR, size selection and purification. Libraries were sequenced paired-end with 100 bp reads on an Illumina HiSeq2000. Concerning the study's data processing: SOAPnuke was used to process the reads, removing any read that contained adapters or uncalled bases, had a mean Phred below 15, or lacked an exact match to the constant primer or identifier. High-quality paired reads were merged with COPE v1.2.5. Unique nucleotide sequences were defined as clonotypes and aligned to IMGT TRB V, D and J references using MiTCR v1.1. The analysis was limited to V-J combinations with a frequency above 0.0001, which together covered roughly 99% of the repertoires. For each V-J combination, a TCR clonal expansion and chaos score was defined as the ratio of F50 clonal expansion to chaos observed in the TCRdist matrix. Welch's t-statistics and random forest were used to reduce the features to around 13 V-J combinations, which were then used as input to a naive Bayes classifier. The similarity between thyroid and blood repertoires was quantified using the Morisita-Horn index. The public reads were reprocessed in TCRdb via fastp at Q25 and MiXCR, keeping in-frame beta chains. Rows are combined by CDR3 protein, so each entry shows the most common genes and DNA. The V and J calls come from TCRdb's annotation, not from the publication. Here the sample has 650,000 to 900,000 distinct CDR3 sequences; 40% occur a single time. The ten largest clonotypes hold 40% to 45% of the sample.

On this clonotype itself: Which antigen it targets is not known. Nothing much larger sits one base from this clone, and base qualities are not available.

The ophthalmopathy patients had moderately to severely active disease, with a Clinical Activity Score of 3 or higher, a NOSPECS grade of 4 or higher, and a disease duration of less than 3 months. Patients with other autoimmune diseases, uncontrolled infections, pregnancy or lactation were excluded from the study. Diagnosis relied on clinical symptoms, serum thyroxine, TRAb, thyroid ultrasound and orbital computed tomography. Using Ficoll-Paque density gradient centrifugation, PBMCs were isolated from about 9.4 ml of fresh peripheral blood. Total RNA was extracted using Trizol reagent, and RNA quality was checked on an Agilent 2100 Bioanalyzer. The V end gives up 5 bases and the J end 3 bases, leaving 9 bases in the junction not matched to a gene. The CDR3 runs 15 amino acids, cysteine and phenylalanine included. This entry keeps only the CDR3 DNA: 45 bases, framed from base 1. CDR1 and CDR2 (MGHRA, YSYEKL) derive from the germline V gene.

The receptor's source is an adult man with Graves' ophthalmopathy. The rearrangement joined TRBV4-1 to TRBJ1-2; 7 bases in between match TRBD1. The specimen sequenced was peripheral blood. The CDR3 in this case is CASSAPGQNYYGYTF. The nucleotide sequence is TGCGCCAGCAGCGCGCCGGGACAGAATTACTATGGCTACACCTTC.